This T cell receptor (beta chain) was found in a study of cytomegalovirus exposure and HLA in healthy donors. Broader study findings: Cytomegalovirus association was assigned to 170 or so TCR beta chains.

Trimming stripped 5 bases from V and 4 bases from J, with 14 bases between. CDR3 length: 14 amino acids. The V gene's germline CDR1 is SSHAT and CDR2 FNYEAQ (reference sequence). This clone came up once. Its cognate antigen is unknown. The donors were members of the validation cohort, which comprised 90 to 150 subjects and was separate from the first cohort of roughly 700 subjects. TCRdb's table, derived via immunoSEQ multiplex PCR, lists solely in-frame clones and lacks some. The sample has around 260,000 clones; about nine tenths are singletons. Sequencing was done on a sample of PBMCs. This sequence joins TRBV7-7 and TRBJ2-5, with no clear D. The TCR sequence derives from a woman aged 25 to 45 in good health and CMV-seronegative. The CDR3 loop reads CASSPSSVGETQYF. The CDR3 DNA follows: TGTGCCAGCAGCCCATCCTCGGTGGGAGAGACCCAGTACTTC.